This is a list of T cell receptor beta chains from one sample in a study of T cell responses to AZD1222 COVID-19 vaccine. Assay used: immunoSEQ multiplex PCR; TCRdb lists only in-frame clones, some missing. This sample has roughly 150,000 clones, with around 84% found just once. The sample here was peripheral blood, taken on day 0 of AZD1222 vaccination. The receptors here all came from an adult in good health. The CDR3 runs from the conserved cysteine through the conserved F or W. D genes are given only for firm matches. The size of a clone is reported for some rows only, either as once, few or many, or as a class for expanded clones.

v_call: TRBV28; d_call: TRBD1; j_call: TRBJ1-5; clone_size: NA; cdr3_nt: TGTGCCAGCAGCCCGGGACAGAAACTTTCCAATCAGCCCCAGCATTTT; cdr3_aa: CASSPGQKLSNQPQHF
v_call: TRBV19; d_call: TRBD1; j_call: TRBJ2-7; clone_size: few; cdr3_nt: TGTGCCAGTAATAGGGGGCCGTCTACCTACGAGCAGTACTTC; cdr3_aa: CASNRGPSTYEQYF
v_call: TRBV30; d_call: TRBD2; j_call: TRBJ2-1; clone_size: few; cdr3_nt: TGTGCCTGGGACGGGGGGGCTGCGGATGAGCAGTTCTTC; cdr3_aa: CAWDGGAADEQFF
v_call: TRBV11-2; d_call: NA; j_call: TRBJ2-3; clone_size: NA; cdr3_nt: TGTGCCAGCAGCTTAGCGGGGCGGGACGGACGCACAGATACGCAGTATTTT; cdr3_aa: CASSLAGRDGRTDTQYF
v_call: TRBV6-5; d_call: TRBD1; j_call: TRBJ1-2; clone_size: NA; cdr3_nt: TGTGCCAGCAGCCTGGGACAGTTGGGAGGCTACACCTTC; cdr3_aa: CASSLGQLGGYTF
v_call: TRBV7-9; d_call: NA; j_call: TRBJ1-5; clone_size: NA; cdr3_nt: TGTGCCAGCAGCTTCGGCGATAGCAATCAGCCCCAGCATTTT; cdr3_aa: CASSFGDSNQPQHF
v_call: TRBV24-1; d_call: TRBD1; j_call: TRBJ2-5; clone_size: once; cdr3_nt: TGTGCCACCAGTGACCCGACAGGGGAAGAGACCCAGTACTTC; cdr3_aa: CATSDPTGEETQYF
v_call: TRBV2; d_call: NA; j_call: TRBJ1-6; clone_size: NA; cdr3_nt: TGTGCCAGCGGAAGGCTGATCCTTTCACCCCTCCACTTT; cdr3_aa: CASGRLILSPLHF
v_call: TRBV2; d_call: TRBD1; j_call: TRBJ1-5; clone_size: NA; cdr3_nt: TGTGCCAGCAGTGAGGACAGGGTTAGCAATCAGCCCCAGCATTTT; cdr3_aa: CASSEDRVSNQPQHF
v_call: TRBV7-2; d_call: TRBD1; j_call: TRBJ1-2; clone_size: NA; cdr3_nt: TGTGCCAGCAGCTCGGGACAGAACTATGGCTACACCTTC; cdr3_aa: CASSSGQNYGYTF
v_call: TRBV19; d_call: NA; j_call: TRBJ1-2; clone_size: NA; cdr3_nt: TGTGCCAGTAATAGTCGGACGCCTAACTATGGCTACACCTTC; cdr3_aa: CASNSRTPNYGYTF
v_call: TRBV28; d_call: NA; j_call: TRBJ1-6; clone_size: NA; cdr3_nt: TGTGCCACCCAAGCGGCGAGCTCCTATAATTCACCCCTCCACTTT; cdr3_aa: CATQAASSYNSPLHF
v_call: TRBV15; d_call: NA; j_call: TRBJ1-6; clone_size: NA; cdr3_nt: TGTGCCACCAGCAGTTCAGAATCACCCCTCCACTTT; cdr3_aa: CATSSSESPLHF
v_call: TRBV21-1; d_call: NA; j_call: TRBJ2-3; clone_size: many; cdr3_nt: TGTGCCAGCAGCAAGGATCCCCGGACTAGCGGGGGCCACCACACAGATACGCAGTATTTT; cdr3_aa: CASSKDPRTSGGHHTDTQYF
v_call: TRBV6-1; d_call: NA; j_call: TRBJ2-6; clone_size: NA; cdr3_nt: TGTGCCAGCAGTGAAGCGTGGGGACCTGGGGCCAACGTCCTGACTTTC; cdr3_aa: CASSEAWGPGANVLTF
v_call: TRBV6-5; d_call: NA; j_call: TRBJ1-1; clone_size: once; cdr3_nt: TGTGCCACCCATAGAACAGGGAACACTGAAGCTTTCTTT; cdr3_aa: CATHRTGNTEAFF
v_call: TRBV6-1; d_call: NA; j_call: TRBJ1-5; clone_size: NA; cdr3_nt: TGTGCCAGCAGTGACGACAGTACCGGTAGAAATAGCAATCAGCCCCAGCATTTT; cdr3_aa: CASSDDSTGRNSNQPQHF
v_call: TRBV10-3; d_call: NA; j_call: TRBJ1-1; clone_size: NA; cdr3_nt: TGTGCCATCAGTGCCGCGGGGACTGAAGCTTTCTTT; cdr3_aa: CAISAAGTEAFF
v_call: TRBV5-1; d_call: NA; j_call: TRBJ2-5; clone_size: once; cdr3_nt: TGCGCCAGCAGCTTTTCCCAAGAGACCCAGTACTTC; cdr3_aa: CASSFSQETQYF